This TCR beta chain was retrieved from a study of OX40 agonist ivuxolimab in advanced cancers. About the study: Intravenous ivuxolimab at 0.01 to 10 mg/kg was given to patients every 2 weeks. Treatment received earlier with anti-PD-1, anti-PD-L1 or anti-CTLA-4 agents was allowed, and over 35% had some. Among those enrolled, mean age was about 62 years (range about 20 to 79) and about 82% were male.

This CDR3 region has 15 residues. Germline loops: CDR1 MNHEY, CDR2 SMNVEV (reference sequence). V lost 1 base and J 4 bases, leaving 11 bases between the germline ends. Overall study results and limits: There was clonal expansion of CD4+ and CD8+ blood T cells by week 6 at 0.1 to 3.0 mg/kg.

Produced via immunoSEQ multiplex PCR; TCRdb's table is partial and in-frame only. The sample carries around 31,000 clones, 80% to 95% recorded once. In regard to this clone: Its target is unknown.

V usage is TRBV27 and J usage is TRBJ2-1, with D perhaps given as TRBD1 or TRBD2 (5 bases each). The origin of this receptor is an adult with an advanced solid tumor such as melanoma, head and neck, liver or kidney cancer. Sample: CD4+ or CD8+ T cells sorted from blood, taken in a trial of the OX40 agonist ivuxolimab. CDR3 sequence reads: CASSLWGTGYNEQFF. The CDR3 DNA reads TGTGCCAGCAGTTTATGGGGGACGGGTTACAATGAGCAGTTCTTC.